Included here is one TCR beta chain sequence, with context. As yet, its antigen is unknown. The data derive from a study of graft-versus-host responses after intestinal transplantation. General study findings and limits: Peak levels of circulating GvH clones tracked with early post-transplant HvG declines. In patients with graft-donor T cell macrochimerism, allograft graft-versus-host to host-versus-graft clonal ratios were high. The recipient marrow held GvH clones, and some of them showed up first in ileum or blood.

This CDR3 is 14 amino acids long. Germline-derived CDR1 and CDR2 are MNHEY and SMNVEV (reference sequence). Germline trimming cut 7 bases from V and 6 bases from J; bases unmatched to any gene: 8. TCRdb's copy holds only in-frame clones and misses some; the assay was immunoSEQ multiplex PCR. This table has 99,000 or so clones, 80% to 95% appearing once. This clonotype was obtained from a human donor who was the organ donor for an intestinal transplant. This sequence joins TRBV27 and TRBJ2-1; 8 bases agree with TRBD2. Sequencing used unstimulated CD8+ T cells sorted from spleen or lymph node cells, obtained before transplant. This chain's CDR3 is CASTGTRNPNEQFF. CDR3 bases: TGTGCCAGCACCGGGACTAGAAACCCCAATGAGCAGTTCTTC.